One sample yielded the 22 T cell receptor beta chains listed below, sequenced in a study of T-cell memory formation after mild COVID-19. TCRdb re-analysed the 5' RACE reads in MiXCR, keeping a single row per CDR3 protein. Among approximately 52,000 distinct CDR3 sequences listed, approximately 9% were seen once. Sequencing input: PBMCs or a T cell subset sorted from them (not recorded which). The receptors were sampled from an adult woman who had mild COVID-19 (a few samples of this study predate the infection). Cell type and time point are not known.

This clonotype was recorded a few times. The gene calls are TRBV6-5 and TRBJ2-7; 7 positions match TRBD2. Germline V CDR1 and CDR2: MNHEY, SVGAGI. There are 15 residues in the CDR3. J gave up 2 bases and V 3 bases, and 7 bases lay outside the gene matches. For the CDR3, the DNA is TGTGCCAGCAGTTATAGCGGGTATGGGACCTACGAGCAGTACTTC. Amino acids: CASSYSGYGTYEQYF.

There are a few counts of this clonotype. The gene calls are TRBV2 and TRBJ2-7; D possibly corresponds to TRBD2 (6 bases). V lost 7 bases to trimming and J lost 0 bases, with 16 bases between them. Germline V gives CDR1 SNHLY, CDR2 FYNNEI. There are 15 residues in the CDR3. The CDR3 DNA follows: TGTGCCAGCACCAGATGGGCGGGGAGCTCCTACGAGCAGTACTTC. This gives the protein CASTRWAGSSYEQYF.

In its sample, this clonotype was seen a few times. J is TRBJ2-5 and V is TRBV12-3 or TRBV12-4; tentative D call: TRBD2 (6 bases). This CDR3 is 13 amino acids long. The ends were cut back, 3 bases at V and 4 bases at J, with 9 bases in the middle. The DNA of the CDR3 is TGTGCCAGCAGTTTTCGGGGGACAGAGACCCAGTACTTC. Protein: CASSFRGTETQYF.

This clonotype was seen only a few times. The V call is TRBV7-3, the J call TRBJ2-1; no definite D call. Trimming took off 1 base at V and 0 bases at J, with 13 bases between the two ends. Germline V gene sequence: CDR1 SGHTA, CDR2 FQGTGA. This CDR3 has 17 amino acids. CDR3 loop: CASSLIPARSSYNEQFF. The CDR3 DNA reads TGTGCCAGCAGCTTAATCCCAGCGAGAAGCTCCTACAATGAGCAGTTCTTC.

This clonotype has more than one count but fewer than ten. CDR3 sequence reads: CASRVGGPGIQYF. For the CDR3, the DNA is TGTGCCAGCAGAGTGGGGGGGCCGGGCATTCAGTACTTC. V gene TRBV6-1 combines with J gene TRBJ2-4, with D perhaps TRBD2 (7 bases). The V gene lost 6 bases and the J gene lost 9 bases, with 15 bases spanning the gap. Germline CDR1 is MNHNS and CDR2 is SASEGT. The CDR3 covers 13 residues.

This clonotype was seen many times. J is TRBJ2-3 and V is TRBV4-3; 13 nucleotides match TRBD2. Germline trimming cut 3 bases from V and 3 bases from J; bases unmatched to any gene: 3. Germline V gives CDR1 LGHNA, CDR2 YSLEER. The CDR3 is 16 residues long. The chain's CDR3 is CASSQGTSGITDTQYF. The CDR3 region has the DNA TGCGCCAGCAGCCAGGGGACTAGCGGGATAACAGATACGCAGTATTTT.

The chain is built from TRBV24-1 and TRBJ1-1, with no clear D. Trimming pared 5 bases from V and 1 base from J, leaving 4 bases between. Germline V gene data show CDR1 as KGHDR and CDR2 as SFDVKD. The CDR3 has 12 amino acids. The CDR3 coding sequence is TGTGCCACCAGTGCAACGAACACTGAAGCTTTCTTT. It codes for CATSATNTEAFF.

At least ten counts were recorded for this clonotype. The chain joins TRBV7-9 to TRBJ2-2, with D tentatively TRBD1 (6 bases). Germline V gives CDR1 SEHNR, CDR2 FQNEAQ (reference sequence). The ends were cut back, 2 bases at V and 7 bases at J, with 8 bases in the middle. This CDR3 is 13 amino acids long. DNA for the CDR3: TGTGCCAGCAGCTTACAGGGGTTCGGGGAGCTGTTTTTT. Translated, it gives CASSLQGFGELFF.

This clonotype came up a few times. V gene TRBV20-1 combines with J gene TRBJ1-2, with unresolved D. This CDR3 region has 11 residues. The germline V gene has CDR1 DFQATT and CDR2 SNEGSKA (reference sequence). Trimming pared 6 bases from V and 5 bases from J, leaving 10 bases between. Here the CDR3 reads CSASDGYGYTF. CDR3 coding DNA: TGCAGTGCCTCGGACGGGTATGGCTACACCTTC.

There are many counts of this clonotype. J is TRBJ2-7 and V is TRBV20-1, with 10 bases identical to TRBD1. The CDR3 has 17 amino acids. Germline V gene sequence: CDR1 DFQATT, CDR2 SNEGSKA (reference sequence). Trimming took 0 bases from V and 1 from J; bases not matched to a gene: 9. The CDR3 nucleotides read TGCAGTGCTAGAGATCACAGACCGGGACAGGGGTCCTACGAGCAGTACTTC. Protein product: CSARDHRPGQGSYEQYF.

The V gene is TRBV20-1, the J gene TRBJ1-4; D uncertain. Trimming pared 3 bases from V and 3 bases from J, leaving 11 bases between. This CDR3 is 14 amino acids long. The germline V gene encodes CDR1 DFQATT and CDR2 SNEGSKA (reference sequence). The CDR3 sequence is CSASGGSANEKLFF. The CDR3 DNA sequence: TGCAGTGCTAGTGGAGGGAGCGCTAATGAAAAACTGTTTTTT.

This clonotype was seen more than once but under ten times. The CDR3 nucleotides are TGTGCCACCAGCAGAGAACGACAGGGGCTCGGAGGCTACACCTTC. Protein sequence: CATSRERQGLGGYTF. The chain combines TRBV15 with TRBJ1-2, with 8 bases aligning to TRBD1. The germline CDR1 and CDR2 sequences are LNHNV and YYDKDF (reference sequence). The V segment lost 0 bases and the J segment 8 bases; nucleotides outside the gene matches: 8. The CDR3 has 15 residues.

This clonotype was observed many times. This chain uses TRBV10-3 with TRBJ2-3; no firm D call. Germline lookup yields CDR1 ENHRY and CDR2 SYGVKD. V lost 8 bases to trimming and J lost 4 bases, with 22 bases between them. The CDR3 is 16 residues long. The CDR3 spells CAILGKRKGLADTQYF. The CDR3 DNA follows: TGTGCCATCTTAGGGAAGAGAAAGGGATTGGCAGATACGCAGTATTTT.

This rearrangement joins TRBV2 to TRBJ1-2; 7 bases map to TRBD1. V shed 10 bases, J shed 5 bases, and the junction held 10 bases outside the gene matches. CDR1 SNHLY and CDR2 FYNNEI come from the germline V gene. The CDR3 has 13 residues. CDR3 sequence: CATPTRGPYGYTF. For the CDR3, the DNA is TGTGCCACCCCCACGAGGGGGCCTTATGGCTACACCTTC.

This clonotype was recorded at least ten times. The chain has TRBV12-3 or TRBV12-4 and TRBJ2-7; D gene uncertain. V was cut by 5 bases and J by 0 bases, with 20 bases left in between. The CDR3 spans 17 residues. Here the CDR3 reads CASSHSPRLTSSYEQYF. CDR3 nucleotide sequence: TGTGCCAGCAGTCACTCCCCGCGCTTGACGAGCTCCTACGAGCAGTACTTC.

There are many counts of this clonotype. The DNA for the CDR3 is TGTGCCAGCAGGCCCCTTGGTGGGAATGAGCAGTTCTTC. As protein: CASRPLGGNEQFF. V and J are TRBV12-3 or TRBV12-4 and TRBJ2-1; D is undetermined. CDR3 length equals 13 residues. The V gene lost 6 bases and the J gene lost 7 bases, with 13 bases spanning the gap.

This sequence joins TRBV10-3 and TRBJ2-7; 7 nucleotides match TRBD1. Germline values: CDR1 ENHRY, CDR2 SYGVKD. This CDR3 is built from 13 residues. V shed 11 bases and J 0 bases; nucleotides not matched to a gene: 7. The CDR3 DNA is TGTGCCGCATCCCCAGGGGGCTCCTACGAGCAGTACTTC. Translation gives CAASPGGSYEQYF.

This clonotype was seen many times. V usage is TRBV11-2 and J usage is TRBJ2-7; D may be TRBD1 (6 bases). V lost 5 bases to trimming and J lost 6 bases, with 17 bases between them. Germline V lookup: CDR1 SGHAT, CDR2 FQNNGV. The CDR3 extends over 14 amino acids. The CDR3 DNA is TGTGCCAGCAGCCGCCGGGACACCGGACCCGAGCAGTACTTC. This codes for CASSRRDTGPEQYF.

The V call is TRBV24-1, the J call TRBJ2-6; tentatively, D is TRBD2 (6 bases). This CDR3 is 14 amino acids long. The ends were cut back, 5 bases at V and 2 bases at J, with 6 bases in the middle. Germline values: CDR1 KGHDR, CDR2 SFDVKD. This chain's CDR3 is CATSGGAGANVLTF. In DNA form, the CDR3 reads TGTGCCACCAGTGGCGGGGCTGGGGCCAACGTCCTGACTTTC.

This clonotype has at least ten counts. V usage is TRBV20-1 and J usage is TRBJ2-5, with 12 bases fitting TRBD2. CDR3 length: 16 residues. Germline values: CDR1 DFQATT, CDR2 SNEGSKA (reference sequence). V trimming: 0 bases; J trimming: 7 bases; junction bases outside the gene matches: 9. The CDR3 region has the DNA TGCAGTGCTAGAGATTTTCGACTAGCGGGAGAGTGGACCCAGTACTTC. Translated: CSARDFRLAGEWTQYF.

This clonotype was observed many times. The chain carries TRBV27 and TRBJ2-5, with 12 nucleotides matching TRBD2. V trimming: 3 bases; J trimming: 5 bases; junction bases outside the gene matches: 7. Germline V gene data show CDR1 as MNHEY and CDR2 as SMNVEV (reference sequence). This CDR3 is 16 amino acids long. The CDR3 loop reads CASSFLAGGPGETQYF. CDR3 DNA: TGTGCCAGCAGTTTCCTAGCGGGGGGGCCGGGGGAGACCCAGTACTTC.

The chain links TRBV20-1 to TRBJ2-7; unclear D gene. The CDR3 is made up of 13 amino acids. CDR1 and CDR2 (germline): DFQATT, SNEGSKA (reference sequence). V shed 1 base and J shed 6 bases, with 13 bases lying between them. CDR3 loop: CSARARRPGEQYF. The CDR3 DNA sequence: TGCAGTGCTAGAGCTAGGCGCCCGGGCGAGCAGTACTTC.